The clone carrying this T cell receptor (beta chain) was observed many times. The antigen is unknown. Libraries of TCR beta came from quantitative 5'-RACE with molecular barcodes. TCRdb independently ran MiXCR on the 5' RACE reads; one entry per CDR3 protein. The repertoire consists of approximately 180,000 distinct CDR3 sequences, with 18% occurring once and the leading ten covering around 4.5%. These data originate in a study of CD8 T cells in ankylosing spondylitis. Study-wide points: The study looked at matched synovial fluid samples from ankylosing spondylitis patients. Disease-linked clones were reported to be significantly enriched there. Past research had described some motif variants in reactive arthritis synovial fluid and blood.

Between the trimmed V and J ends, which lost 1 base and 0 bases, there was a span of 10 bases. CDR1 and CDR2 from the germline V gene are SGHTA and FQGNSA. The CDR3 is made up of 16 amino acids. This rearrangement joins TRBV7-2 to TRBJ1-3; no definite D call. Sample: blood, either unsorted or a sorted T cell fraction (not recorded which). The sequence was collected from a male donor aged 10 to 35 with ankylosing spondylitis or in good health (not recorded which). The CDR3 here is CASSLEGLDSGNTIYF. CDR3 nucleotides: TGTGCCAGCAGCTTAGAGGGTCTCGACTCTGGAAACACCATATATTTT.